This T cell receptor (beta chain) was sequenced for a study of T-cell reconstitution after alpha-beta-depleted transplantation in children. Overall study findings and caveats: After transplant, high TCRbeta diversity at day 60 in some patients arose from surviving recipient T cells and thymic progenitors. The origin of alpha-beta T cells about two months after transplant was reportedly several hundred expanded graft clones. Newly produced T cells mostly provided counts and TCRbeta diversity after one year, as hyperexpanded clones declined.

Unique molecular identifiers were used to barcode this TCRbeta library. One entry per CDR3 protein results from TCRdb running MiXCR on the PCR reads. The data show about 610,000 distinct CDR3 sequences, 27% seen once. As for this clonotype: The antigen is undetermined.

This TCR came from a boy under three years old with Wiskott-Aldrich syndrome, due to receive a stem cell transplant. The source material was PBMCs, sampled before TCRalphabeta/CD19-depleted stem cell transplant.

For the CDR3, the DNA is TGTGCCAGCAGTCAGACCGGGAGTGCGAACAATGAGCAGTTCTTC. Translating it yields CASSQTGSANNEQFF. The chain employs TRBV12-3 or TRBV12-4 and TRBJ2-1; a possible D gene is TRBD2 (6 bases). V was cut by 5 bases and J by 5 bases, with 16 bases left in between. CDR3 size: 15 residues.